Below, 20 T cell receptor beta chains from the same sample are listed, as sequenced in a study of cytomegalovirus exposure and HLA in healthy donors. A multiplex PCR was run with 60 Vbeta primers and 13 Jbeta primers. The protocol was immunoSEQ multiplex PCR, while the TCRdb copy is restricted to in-frame clones and leaves out a portion. The listing records under 90,000 clones. Sequenced input: PBMCs. The source is a female donor in good health and CMV-seropositive.

CDR3 bases: TGTGCCAGCAGCTCGGGACATCTCTACGAGCAGTACTTC. Translating gives CASSSGHLYEQYF. This chain joins TRBV7-6 and TRBJ2-7; tentatively, D is TRBD1 (6 bases). The germline V and J ends were trimmed by 4 bases and 3 bases, with 10 bases remaining between them. CDR1 SGHVS and CDR2 FNYEAQ come from the germline V gene. The CDR3 is 13 amino acids.

V usage is TRBV9 and J usage is TRBJ2-3; 8 nucleotides align to TRBD2. Germline CDR1 is SGDLS and CDR2 is YYNGEE. Trimming at V came to 2 bases and at J to 5 bases, leaving 4 bases not matched to a gene. CDR3 size: 14 residues. The CDR3 nucleotides are TGTGCCAGCAGCGTTAGCGGGGCGCAAGATACGCAGTATTTT. Encoded protein: CASSVSGAQDTQYF. Variable domain in full (rest from reference TRBV9 and TRBJ2-3): DSGVTQTPKHLITATGQRVTLRCSPRSGDLSVYWYQQSLDQGLQFLIQYYNGEERAKGNILERFSAQQFPDLHSELNLSSLELGDSALYFCASSVSGAQDTQYFGPGTRLTVL.

V and J are TRBV30 and TRBJ1-1; perhaps TRBD1 as D (5 bases). V was cut by 4 bases and J by 2 bases, with 17 bases left in between. The CDR3 extends over 15 amino acids. Germline V gives CDR1 GTSNPN, CDR2 SVGIG (reference sequence). The CDR3, as DNA: TGTGCCTGGAAGGCTTGGGCAGGGCCAAACACTGAAGCTTTCTTT. Residues: CAWKAWAGPNTEAFF.

The V gene is TRBV4-1, the J gene TRBJ1-1; 7 nucleotides match TRBD1. The CDR3 spans 16 residues. Trimming cost V 0 bases and J 2 bases; bases outside gene matches: 6. The germline V gene encodes CDR1 MGHRA and CDR2 YSYEKL. CDR3 sequence reads: CASSQDPGQENTEAFF. As DNA, the CDR3 is TGCGCCAGCAGCCAAGATCCCGGACAGGAAAACACTGAAGCTTTCTTT.

The chain has TRBV6-1 and TRBJ1-4; 8 bases line up with TRBD1. The trim removed 7 bases at V and 0 bases at J, leaving 4 bases unmatched. Germline V gene lookup returns CDR1 MNHNS and CDR2 SASEGT. The CDR3 consists of 15 residues. The CDR3 reads CASMDRATTNEKLFF. Written as DNA, the CDR3 is TGTGCCAGCATGGACAGGGCCACAACTAATGAAAAACTGTTTTTT.

The chain joins TRBV6-1 to TRBJ1-2, with 10 bases identical to TRBD1. CDR1 and CDR2 (germline): MNHNS, SASEGT. V was clipped by 1 base and J by 6 bases; unmatched bases: 8. The CDR3 totals 16 residues. The CDR3 DNA reads as TGTGCCAGCAGTGAAGGGGACAGGGGAAGGAGGGATGGCTACACCTTC. This encodes CASSEGDRGRRDGYTF.

This chain connects TRBV2 to TRBJ2-7; TRBD2 matches 15 bases. CDR1 is SNHLY and CDR2 is FYNNEI in the germline V gene. This CDR3 contains 17 residues. Unmatched junction bases numbered 7, after V lost 5 bases and J lost 2 bases. CDR3 sequence: CASSHGTSGGKAYEQYF. DNA for the CDR3: TGTGCCAGCAGTCACGGGACTAGCGGGGGGAAGGCCTACGAGCAGTACTTC.

The CDR3 bases are TGCAGCGTTGTAAGCCGGGAAAATCAGCCCCAGCATTTT. Translated: CSVVSRENQPQHF. The chain recombines TRBV29-1 with TRBJ1-5; D uncertain. V gave up 4 bases and J gave up 4 bases, with 11 bases separating them. This CDR3 has 13 amino acids. Germline-derived CDR1 and CDR2 are SQVTM and ANQGSEA. Full variable domain (missing parts from reference TRBV29-1 and TRBJ1-5): SAVISQKPSRDICQRGTSLTIQCQVDSQVTMMFWYRQQPGQSLTLIATANQGSEATYESGFVIDKFPISRPNLTFSTLTVSNMSPEDSSIYLCSVVSRENQPQHFGDGTRLSIL.

The chain couples TRBV11-2 to TRBJ2-7, with 7 bases identical to TRBD1. The trim removed 4 bases at V and 4 bases at J, leaving 13 bases unmatched. Per the germline V gene, CDR1 is SGHAT and CDR2 is FQNNGV. The length of the CDR3 is 16 residues. CDR3 nucleotide sequence: TGTGCCAGCAGCTCGAATAGTAGGGGGCGATCTTACGAGCAGTACTTC. As protein: CASSSNSRGRSYEQYF.

Here the CDR3 DNA reads TGTGCCAGCAGCTTAGCGCTCACTAGCGGGAACCACGAGCAGTACTTC. Protein: CASSLALTSGNHEQYF. This rearrangement joins TRBV7-2 to TRBJ2-7; the match to TRBD2 covers 10 bases. The germline V gene encodes CDR1 SGHTA and CDR2 FQGNSA. The CDR3 is 16 residues long. The junction had 7 bases not matched to a gene; V was cut back by 0 bases and J by 5 bases.

The V call is TRBV10-2, the J call TRBJ2-3; D possibly corresponds to TRBD1 (5 bases). V was shortened by 5 bases and J by 6 bases, with 9 bases between the two germline ends. Germline CDR1 and CDR2: WSHSY and SAAADI. The CDR3 runs to 12 residues. The CDR3: CASSQGVDTQYF. CDR3 bases: TGCGCCAGCAGTCAAGGGGTGGATACGCAGTATTTT.

V usage is TRBV18 and J usage is TRBJ2-6; 9 bases agree with TRBD1. V dropped 0 bases and J dropped 4; count of bases not matched to a gene: 7. The germline gives CDR1 KGHSH, CDR2 LQKENI. CDR3 size: 18 residues. This CDR3 is CASSPPAQGASGANVLTF. CDR3 nucleotide sequence: TGTGCCAGCTCACCACCCGCACAGGGGGCATCGGGGGCCAACGTCCTGACTTTC. Using reference TRBV18 and TRBJ2-6 for the parts outside the CDR3, the full variable domain is NAGVMQNPRHLVRRRGQEARLRCSPMKGHSHVYWYRQLPEEGLKFMVYLQKENIIDESGMPKERFSAEFPKEGPSILRIQQVVRGDSAAYFCASSPPAQGASGANVLTFGAGSRLTVL.

As for this clone: Additional DNA sequences in this sample encode the identical CDR3. The V call is TRBV19, the J call TRBJ2-1; 9 nucleotides align to TRBD1. The trim removed 9 bases at V and 4 bases at J, leaving 10 bases unmatched. The CDR3 totals 15 residues. The V gene's germline CDR1 is LNHDA and CDR2 SQIVND (reference sequence). The CDR3 DNA follows: TGTGCCAGCTCCAGGGGACAGGGTACATACAATGAGCAGTTCTTC. Translated, it gives CASSRGQGTYNEQFF.

The chain has TRBV4-2 and TRBJ2-2, with 10 bases fitting TRBD2. The V gene's germline CDR1 is LGHNA and CDR2 YNFKEQ. V gave up 3 bases and J gave up 4 bases; unmatched junction bases: 14. The CDR3 loop spans 19 amino acids. As DNA, the CDR3 is TGTGCCAGCAGCCAGCCCAGAGCTAGCGGGAGAGTGCGCACCGGGGAGCTGTTTTTT. Protein: CASSQPRASGRVRTGELFF.

This chain uses TRBV6-1 with TRBJ2-7; perhaps TRBD2 as D (5 bases). CDR3 length: 16 residues. V lost 1 base and J 0 bases, leaving 13 bases between the germline ends. CDR1 is MNHNS and CDR2 is SASEGT in the germline V gene. The chain's CDR3 is CASSEGVRTSSYEQYF. In DNA form, the CDR3 reads TGTGCCAGCAGTGAAGGGGTCCGCACTAGCTCCTACGAGCAGTACTTC.

V is TRBV30 and J is TRBJ2-7; 7 bases are a match to TRBD1. V was clipped by 0 bases and J by 0 bases; unmatched bases: 5. CDR1 is GTSNPN, CDR2 SVGIG, per germline (reference sequence). The CDR3 runs to 15 residues. The CDR3: CAWSVWGQSSYEQYF. The CDR3 DNA sequence: TGTGCCTGGAGTGTATGGGGACAGAGCTCCTACGAGCAGTACTTC.

This rearrangement joins TRBV7-6 to TRBJ2-2, with D perhaps TRBD1 (7 bases). V lost 4 bases and J lost 4, with 16 bases in between. CDR1 is SGHVS, CDR2 FNYEAQ, per germline. The length of the CDR3 is 16 residues. The CDR3 is CASSSEGAGFTGELFF. The CDR3 nucleotides read TGTGCCAGCAGCTCCGAGGGGGCGGGGTTCACCGGGGAGCTGTTTTTT.

This chain connects TRBV11-2 to TRBJ1-2; D call uncertain. The CDR3 is 13 amino acids. Germline values: CDR1 SGHAT, CDR2 FQNNGV. V was clipped by 5 bases and J by 0 bases, with 7 bases between them. Here the CDR3 reads CASSGRTNYGYTF. The DNA of the CDR3 is TGTGCCAGCAGCGGGAGGACTAACTATGGCTACACCTTC.

The chain carries TRBV6-1 and TRBJ1-5; 8 positions agree with TRBD1. Germline V gene data show CDR1 as MNHNS and CDR2 as SASEGT. Unmatched junction bases numbered 7, after V lost 8 bases and J lost 4 bases. CDR3 length: 14 amino acids. For the CDR3, the DNA is TGTGCCAGCCGGAAAGACAGGGGAAATCAGCCCCAGCATTTT. Translating gives CASRKDRGNQPQHF.

The J gene is TRBJ2-2, the V gene TRBV29-1, with 8 bases fitting TRBD2. V trimming: 6 bases; J trimming: 1 base; junction bases outside the gene matches: 7. Germline-derived CDR1 and CDR2 are SQVTM and ANQGSEA. The CDR3 totals 15 residues. As DNA, the CDR3 is TGCAGCGTGGCCGGGACTAGATTGAACACCGGGGAGCTGTTTTTT. It codes for CSVAGTRLNTGELFF.